Here is one TCR beta chain with its context. In the study's own analysis: The authors estimated nucleated cell counts from reference gene primer amplification. Generated by immunoSEQ multiplex PCR, the TCRdb table keeps only in-frame clones and is missing some. From that table come the V and J calls and clone size; the DNA was used to work out D and trimming. The sample lists 83,000 or so clones; around 84% were seen once. The sample is drawn from a study of blood T cell repertoires in COVID-19. Study information: PBMCs, B-cell-depleted T cells, or T cells were the source of the cDNA or gDNA that made up the material.

The sequenced sample was peripheral blood. The receptor was isolated from an elderly man with active or convalescent COVID-19.

The CDR3 spells CASRVTGESEAFF. The CDR3 coding sequence is TGTGCCAGCAGGGTTACAGGGGAGTCTGAAGCTTTCTTT. The V gene is TRBV25-1, the J gene TRBJ1-1; 7 bases are a match to TRBD1. Germline loops: CDR1 MGHDK, CDR2 SYGVNS. This CDR3 is built from 13 residues. Trimming cost V 6 bases and J 6 bases; bases outside gene matches: 7.